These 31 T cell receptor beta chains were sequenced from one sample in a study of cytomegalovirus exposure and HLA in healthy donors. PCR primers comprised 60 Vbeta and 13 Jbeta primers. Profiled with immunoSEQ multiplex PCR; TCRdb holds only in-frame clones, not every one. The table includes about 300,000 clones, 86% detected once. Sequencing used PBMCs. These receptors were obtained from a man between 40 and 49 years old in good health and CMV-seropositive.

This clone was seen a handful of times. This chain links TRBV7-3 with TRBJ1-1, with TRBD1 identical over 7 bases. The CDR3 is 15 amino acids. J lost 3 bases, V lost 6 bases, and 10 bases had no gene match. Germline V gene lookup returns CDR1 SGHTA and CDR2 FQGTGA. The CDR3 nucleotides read TGTGCCAGCAGTCCCGACAGGGCGGCGTACACTGAAGCTTTCTTT. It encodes CASSPDRAAYTEAFF.

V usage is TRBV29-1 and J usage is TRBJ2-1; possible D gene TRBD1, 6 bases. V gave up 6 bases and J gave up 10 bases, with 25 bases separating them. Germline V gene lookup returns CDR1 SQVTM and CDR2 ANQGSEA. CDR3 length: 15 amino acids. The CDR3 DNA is TGCAGCGTGCTACAGGGTGGCCCTCGGGCTAGGGAGCAGTTCTTC. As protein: CSVLQGGPRAREQFF.

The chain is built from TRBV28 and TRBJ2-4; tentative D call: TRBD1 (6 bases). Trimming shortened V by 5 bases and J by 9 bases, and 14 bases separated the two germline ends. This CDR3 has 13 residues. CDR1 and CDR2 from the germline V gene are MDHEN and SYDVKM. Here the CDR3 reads CASSGLQGPIQYF. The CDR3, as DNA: TGTGCCAGCAGTGGGTTACAGGGCCCCATTCAGTACTTC.

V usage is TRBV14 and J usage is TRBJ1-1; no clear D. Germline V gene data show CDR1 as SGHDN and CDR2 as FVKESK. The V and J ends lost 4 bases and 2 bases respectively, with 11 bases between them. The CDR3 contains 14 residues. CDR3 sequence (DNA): TGTGCCAGCAGCCTTACTCGGGTAAACACTGAAGCTTTCTTT. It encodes CASSLTRVNTEAFF.

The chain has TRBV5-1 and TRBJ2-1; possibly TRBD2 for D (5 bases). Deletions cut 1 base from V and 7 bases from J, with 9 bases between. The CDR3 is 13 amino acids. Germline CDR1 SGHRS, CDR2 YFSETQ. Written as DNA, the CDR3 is TGCGCCAGCAGCTTGACTAGTCGGAATGAGCAGTTCTTC. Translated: CASSLTSRNEQFF.

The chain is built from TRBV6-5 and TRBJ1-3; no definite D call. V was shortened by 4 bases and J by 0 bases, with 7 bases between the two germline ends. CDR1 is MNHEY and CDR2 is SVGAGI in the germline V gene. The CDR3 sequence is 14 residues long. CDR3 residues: CASSSRYSGNTIYF. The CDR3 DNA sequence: TGTGCCAGCAGTTCCAGATACTCTGGAAACACCATATATTTT.

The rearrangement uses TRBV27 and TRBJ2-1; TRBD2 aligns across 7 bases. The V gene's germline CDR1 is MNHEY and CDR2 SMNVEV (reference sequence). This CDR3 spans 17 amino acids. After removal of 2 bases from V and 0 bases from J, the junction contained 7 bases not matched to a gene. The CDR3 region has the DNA TGTGCCAGCAGTTTACGACGCACTAGCGACTCCTACAATGAGCAGTTCTTC. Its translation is CASSLRRTSDSYNEQFF.

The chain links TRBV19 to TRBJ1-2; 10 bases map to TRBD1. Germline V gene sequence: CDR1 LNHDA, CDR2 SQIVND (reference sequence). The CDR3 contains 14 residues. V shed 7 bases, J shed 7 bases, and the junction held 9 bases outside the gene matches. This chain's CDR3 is CASTRTGGLVGYTF. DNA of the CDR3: TGTGCCAGTACTAGGACAGGGGGTCTTGTTGGCTACACCTTC.

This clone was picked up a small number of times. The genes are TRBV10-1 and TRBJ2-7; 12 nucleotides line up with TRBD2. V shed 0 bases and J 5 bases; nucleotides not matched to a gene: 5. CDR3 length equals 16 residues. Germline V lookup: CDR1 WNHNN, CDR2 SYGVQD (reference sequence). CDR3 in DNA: TGCGCCAGCAGTGAGTCGGGACTAGCGGGTTTGGACGAGCAGTACTTC. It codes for CASSESGLAGLDEQYF.

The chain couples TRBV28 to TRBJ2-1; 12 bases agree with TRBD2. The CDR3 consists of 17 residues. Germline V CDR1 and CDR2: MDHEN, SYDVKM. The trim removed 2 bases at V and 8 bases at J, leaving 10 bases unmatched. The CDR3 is CASSLGASGRARYEQFF. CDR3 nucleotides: TGTGCCAGCAGTTTAGGGGCTAGCGGGAGGGCCCGGTATGAGCAGTTCTTC.

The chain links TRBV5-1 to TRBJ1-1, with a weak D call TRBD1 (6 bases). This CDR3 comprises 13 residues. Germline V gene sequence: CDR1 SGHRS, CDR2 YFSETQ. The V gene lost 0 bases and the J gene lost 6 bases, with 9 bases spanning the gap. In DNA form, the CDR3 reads TGCGCCAGCAGCTTGGATGCAGGGGCTGAAGCTTTCTTT. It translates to CASSLDAGAEAFF.

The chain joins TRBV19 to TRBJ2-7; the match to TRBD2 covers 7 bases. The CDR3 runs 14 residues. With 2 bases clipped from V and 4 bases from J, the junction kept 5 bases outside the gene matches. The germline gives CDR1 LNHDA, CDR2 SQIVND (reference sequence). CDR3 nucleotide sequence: TGTGCCAGTAGTATACGCGGGAGCGAATACGAGCAGTACTTC. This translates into CASSIRGSEYEQYF.

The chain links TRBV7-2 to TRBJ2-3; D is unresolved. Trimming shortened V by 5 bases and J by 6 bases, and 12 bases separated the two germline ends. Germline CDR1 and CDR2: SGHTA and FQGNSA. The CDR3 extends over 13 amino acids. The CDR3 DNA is TGTGCCAGCAGCCCCACCCCGGGTGATACGCAGTATTTT. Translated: CASSPTPGDTQYF.

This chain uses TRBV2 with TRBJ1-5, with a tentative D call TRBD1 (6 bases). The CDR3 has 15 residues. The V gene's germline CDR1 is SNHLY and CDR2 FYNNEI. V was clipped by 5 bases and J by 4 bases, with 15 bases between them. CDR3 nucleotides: TGTGCCAGCAGTTACTCAGGGGCTTCGAATCAGCCCCAGCATTTT. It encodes CASSYSGASNQPQHF.

CDR3 in amino acids: CASSPPGINGYTF. CDR3 in DNA: TGTGCCAGCAGCCCCCCCGGGATCAATGGCTACACCTTC. This sequence joins TRBV5-4 and TRBJ1-2, with D unclear. Trimming stripped 4 bases from V and 6 bases from J, with 13 bases between. Germline V CDR1 and CDR2: SGHNT, YYREEE (reference sequence). The CDR3 has 13 amino acids.

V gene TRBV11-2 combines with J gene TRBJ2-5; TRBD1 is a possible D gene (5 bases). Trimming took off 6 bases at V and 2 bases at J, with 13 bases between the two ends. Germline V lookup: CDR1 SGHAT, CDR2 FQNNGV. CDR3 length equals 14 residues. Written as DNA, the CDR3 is TGTGCCAGCAGGTTGGTTGGACAACAAGAGACCCAGTACTTC. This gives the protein CASRLVGQQETQYF.

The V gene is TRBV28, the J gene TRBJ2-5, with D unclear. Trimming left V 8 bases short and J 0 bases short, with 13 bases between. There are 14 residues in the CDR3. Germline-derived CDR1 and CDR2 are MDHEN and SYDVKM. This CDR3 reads CASSPGQDQETQYF. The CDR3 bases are TGTGCCAGCTCTCCCGGTCAGGACCAAGAGACCCAGTACTTC.

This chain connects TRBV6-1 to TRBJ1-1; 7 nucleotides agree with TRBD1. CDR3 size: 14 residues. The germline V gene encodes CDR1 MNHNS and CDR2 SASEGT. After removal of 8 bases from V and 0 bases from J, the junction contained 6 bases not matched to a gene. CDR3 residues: CASWDRTMNTEAFF. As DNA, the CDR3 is TGTGCCAGCTGGGACAGAACCATGAACACTGAAGCTTTCTTT.

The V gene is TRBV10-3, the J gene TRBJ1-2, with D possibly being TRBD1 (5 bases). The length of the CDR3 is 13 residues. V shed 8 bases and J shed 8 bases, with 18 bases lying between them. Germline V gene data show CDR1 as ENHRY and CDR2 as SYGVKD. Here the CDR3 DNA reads TGTGCCATCTCTCACGGAGGGGTTGAGGGCTACACCTTC. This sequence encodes CAISHGGVEGYTF.

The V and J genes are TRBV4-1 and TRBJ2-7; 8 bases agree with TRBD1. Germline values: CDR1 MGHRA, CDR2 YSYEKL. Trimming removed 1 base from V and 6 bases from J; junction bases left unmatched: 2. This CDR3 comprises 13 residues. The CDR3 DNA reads TGCGCCAGCAGCCAAGGGACAGGGTTCGAGCAGTACTTC. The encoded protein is CASSQGTGFEQYF.

The CDR3 DNA sequence: TGTGCCACCAGCCCGTCACGGGCGGGGGGCACTGAAGCTTTCTTT. Protein product: CATSPSRAGGTEAFF. This chain links TRBV15 with TRBJ1-1, with D perhaps matching TRBD1 (5 bases). V lost 5 bases, J lost 4 bases, and 17 bases lay in between. The CDR3 consists of 15 residues. CDR1 and CDR2 (germline): LNHNV, YYDKDF (reference sequence).

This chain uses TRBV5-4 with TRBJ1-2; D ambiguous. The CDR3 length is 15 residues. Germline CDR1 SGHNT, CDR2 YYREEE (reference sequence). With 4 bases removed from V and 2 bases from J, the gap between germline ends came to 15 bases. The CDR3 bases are TGTGCCAGCAGCGCTCAAAGAGGCTCCAACTATGGCTACACCTTC. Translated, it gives CASSAQRGSNYGYTF.

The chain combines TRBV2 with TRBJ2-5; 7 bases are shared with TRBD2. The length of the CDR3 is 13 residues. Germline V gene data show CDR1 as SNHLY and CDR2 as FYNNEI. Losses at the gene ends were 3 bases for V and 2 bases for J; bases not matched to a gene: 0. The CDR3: CASSERGQETQYF. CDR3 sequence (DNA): TGTGCCAGCAGTGAGCGGGGGCAAGAGACCCAGTACTTC. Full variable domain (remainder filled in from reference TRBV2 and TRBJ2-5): EPEVTQTPSHQVTQMGQEVILRCVPISNHLYFYWYRQILGQKVEFLVSFYNNEISEKSEIFDDQFSVERPDGSNFTLKIRSTKLEDSAMYFCASSERGQETQYFGPGTRLLVL.

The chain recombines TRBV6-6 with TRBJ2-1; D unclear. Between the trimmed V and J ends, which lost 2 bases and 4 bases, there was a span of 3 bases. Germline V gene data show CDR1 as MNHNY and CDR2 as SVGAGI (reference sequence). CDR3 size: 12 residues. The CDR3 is CASSYPYNEQFF. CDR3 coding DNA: TGTGCCAGCAGTTACCCATACAATGAGCAGTTCTTC.

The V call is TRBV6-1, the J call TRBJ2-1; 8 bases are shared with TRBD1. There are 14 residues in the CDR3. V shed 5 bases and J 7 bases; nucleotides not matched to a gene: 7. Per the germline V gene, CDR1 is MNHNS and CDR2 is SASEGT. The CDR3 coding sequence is TGTGCCAGCAGTACCCCCGGACAGGGAAATGAGCAGTTCTTC. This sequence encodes CASSTPGQGNEQFF.

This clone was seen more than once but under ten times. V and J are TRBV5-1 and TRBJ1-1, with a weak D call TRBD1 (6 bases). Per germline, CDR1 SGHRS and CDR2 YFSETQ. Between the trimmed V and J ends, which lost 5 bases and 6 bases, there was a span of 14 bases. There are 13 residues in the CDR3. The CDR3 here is CASSLTTGPEAFF. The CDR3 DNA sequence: TGCGCCAGCAGTCTTACGACAGGACCTGAAGCTTTCTTT.

This chain's CDR3 is CTSSQDLAGGWNQPQHF. The CDR3, as DNA: TGCACCAGCAGCCAAGATCTCGCGGGTGGTTGGAATCAGCCCCAGCATTTT. V usage is TRBV1 and J usage is TRBJ1-5. TRBV1 is designated a pseudogene. There are 17 residues in the CDR3.

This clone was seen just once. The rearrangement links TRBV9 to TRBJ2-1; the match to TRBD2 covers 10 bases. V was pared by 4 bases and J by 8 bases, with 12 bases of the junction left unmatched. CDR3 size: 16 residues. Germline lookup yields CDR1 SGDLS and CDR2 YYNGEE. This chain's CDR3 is CASSPAGAGGPDEQFF. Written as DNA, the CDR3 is TGTGCCAGCAGCCCCGCGGGAGCGGGAGGGCCTGATGAGCAGTTCTTC. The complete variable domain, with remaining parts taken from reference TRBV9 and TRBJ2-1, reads DSGVTQTPKHLITATGQRVTLRCSPRSGDLSVYWYQQSLDQGLQFLIQYYNGEERAKGNILERFSAQQFPDLHSELNLSSLELGDSALYFCASSPAGAGGPDEQFFGPGTRLTVL.

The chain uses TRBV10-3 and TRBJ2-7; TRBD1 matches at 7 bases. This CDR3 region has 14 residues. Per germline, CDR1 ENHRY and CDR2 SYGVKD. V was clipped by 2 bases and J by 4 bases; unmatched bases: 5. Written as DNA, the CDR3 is TGTGCCATCAGTGAGACGGGACAGCTATACGAGCAGTACTTC. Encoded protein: CAISETGQLYEQYF.

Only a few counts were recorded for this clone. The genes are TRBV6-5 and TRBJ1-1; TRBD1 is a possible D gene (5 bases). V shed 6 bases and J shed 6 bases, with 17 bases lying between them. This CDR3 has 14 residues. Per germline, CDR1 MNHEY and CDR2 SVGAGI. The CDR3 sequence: CASSQLGGMAEAFF. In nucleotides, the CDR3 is TGTGCCAGCAGCCAGCTCGGGGGTATGGCTGAAGCTTTCTTT.

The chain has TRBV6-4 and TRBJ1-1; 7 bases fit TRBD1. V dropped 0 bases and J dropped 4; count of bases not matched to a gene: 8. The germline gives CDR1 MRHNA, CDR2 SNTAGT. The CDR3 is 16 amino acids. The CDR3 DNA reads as TGTGCCAGCAGTGACTCGAATAGGGGGCCGGGCACTGAAGCTTTCTTT. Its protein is CASSDSNRGPGTEAFF.